Shown below are 10 T cell receptor beta chains from a single sample sequenced in a study of blood T cell repertoires in COVID-19. The method was immunoSEQ multiplex PCR; TCRdb's version includes in-frame clones alone and lacks a portion of them. The sample yields about 81,000 clones, roughly 88% seen once. The sequencing input was peripheral blood. The receptors were sampled from a woman older than 75 with acute or convalescent COVID-19.

The rearrangement uses TRBV5-4 and TRBJ2-5, with D possibly being TRBD2 (7 bases). The V and J ends lost 0 bases and 4 bases respectively, with 13 bases between them. Germline CDR1 and CDR2: SGHNT and YYREEE (reference sequence). This CDR3 is built from 15 residues. The CDR3 spells CASSLAGGPGETQYF. In nucleotides, the CDR3 is TGTGCCAGCAGCTTGGCCGGGGGGCCGGGAGAGACCCAGTACTTC.

The chain combines TRBV6-5 with TRBJ2-7, with 11 bases identical to TRBD1. Unmatched junction bases numbered 2, after V lost 2 bases and J lost 2 bases. CDR3 length: 15 residues. Germline V gene data show CDR1 as MNHEY and CDR2 as SVGAGI. CDR3 sequence reads: CASSYLDRGPYEQYF. CDR3 sequence (DNA): TGTGCCAGCAGTTACCTGGACAGGGGGCCCTACGAGCAGTACTTC.

This clone was picked up a small number of times. The chain recombines TRBV2 with TRBJ1-4; possibly TRBD1 for D (5 bases). The germline CDR1 and CDR2 sequences are SNHLY and FYNNEI. The ends were cut back, 6 bases at V and 3 bases at J, with 11 bases in the middle. The CDR3 contains 14 residues. CDR3 coding DNA: TGTGCCAGCAGGAGAGACAGATCTAATGAAAAACTGTTTTTT. Translated, it gives CASRRDRSNEKLFF.

This chain links TRBV19 with TRBJ1-1; 7 positions match TRBD1. Germline lookup yields CDR1 LNHDA and CDR2 SQIVND (reference sequence). The CDR3 is 12 residues long. Losses at the gene ends were 7 bases for V and 5 bases for J; bases not matched to a gene: 4. CDR3 loop: CASTIQGTEAFF. The CDR3, as DNA: TGTGCCAGTACCATACAGGGGACTGAAGCTTTCTTT.

This chain links TRBV4-3 with TRBJ1-1; D is unclear. V was pared by 4 bases and J by 1 base, with 13 bases between. From germline, CDR1 is LGHNA and CDR2 YSLEER. This CDR3 contains 15 residues. CDR3 loop: CASSPKVAGNTEAFF. DNA of the CDR3: TGCGCCAGCAGCCCCAAGGTGGCAGGGAACACTGAAGCTTTCTTT.

This clone was seen a single time. CDR3 residues: CASSLGPGAQYF. In DNA, the CDR3 is TGTGCCAGCAGCCTAGGACCGGGAGCCCAGTACTTC. The V gene is TRBV7-3, the J gene TRBJ2-5, with a possible D match to TRBD2 (6 bases). V was clipped by 5 bases and J by 9 bases, with 13 bases between them. Germline V gene sequence: CDR1 SGHTA, CDR2 FQGTGA. The CDR3 spans 12 residues.

The V gene is TRBV5-4, the J gene TRBJ2-3; 15 positions match TRBD2. Germline V gene sequence: CDR1 SGHNT, CDR2 YYREEE (reference sequence). The CDR3 consists of 17 residues. The J segment lost 2 bases and the V segment lost 3 bases, leaving 4 bases of the junction unmatched. CDR3 nucleotides: TGTGCCAGCAGCTCAGGGACTAGCGGGAGGAACACAGATACGCAGTATTTT. It specifies CASSSGTSGRNTDTQYF.

The V gene is TRBV27, the J gene TRBJ2-2; no definite D call. There are 14 residues in the CDR3. Germline CDR1 is MNHEY and CDR2 is SMNVEV (reference sequence). V gave up 3 bases and J gave up 1 base, with 6 bases separating them. CDR3 sequence: CASSLTVNTGELFF. In DNA, the CDR3 is TGTGCCAGCAGTTTGACTGTGAACACCGGGGAGCTGTTTTTT.

The V gene is TRBV5-4, the J gene TRBJ1-2; perhaps TRBD1 as D (6 bases). The CDR3 is 13 residues long. The V gene's germline CDR1 is SGHNT and CDR2 YYREEE (reference sequence). Trimming stripped 0 bases from V and 8 bases from J, with 11 bases between. The CDR3 DNA sequence: TGTGCCAGCAGCTTGGCGGGGGGCGCGGGCTACACCTTC. The encoded protein is CASSLAGGAGYTF.

This rearrangement joins TRBV19 to TRBJ1-4; TRBD1 might be the D (6 bases). Germline CDR1 and CDR2: LNHDA and SQIVND (reference sequence). V lost 7 bases and J lost 0, with 12 bases in between. The CDR3 consists of 15 residues. The CDR3 coding sequence is TGTGCCAGTACACAGGGCTTTGCAACTAATGAAAAACTGTTTTTT. Its translation is CASTQGFATNEKLFF.